The 18 T cell receptor beta chains reported below all come from one sample, sequenced in a study of OX40 agonist ivuxolimab in advanced cancers. Generated by immunoSEQ multiplex PCR, the TCRdb table keeps only in-frame clones and is missing some. The sample lists 60,000 or so clones; 80% to 90% were seen once. The material was CD4+ or CD8+ T cells sorted from blood, obtained in a trial of the OX40 agonist ivuxolimab. Receptors originate from an adult with an advanced solid tumor such as melanoma, head and neck, liver or kidney cancer.

The rearrangement uses TRBV12-2 and TRBJ2-2. TRBV12-2 is classified as a pseudogene. This CDR3 is 11 amino acids long. CDR3 sequence (DNA): TGTGCAAGTCCAATGAAGGGGGAGCTGTTTTTT. Residues: CASPMKGELFF.

The chain combines TRBV28 with TRBJ1-3, with 7 bases aligning to TRBD1. The CDR3 length is 15 residues. From germline, CDR1 is MDHEN and CDR2 SYDVKM. V was clipped by 5 bases and J by 4 bases; unmatched bases: 8. The CDR3 region has the DNA TGTGCCAGCAGTGAACTGGGACAGCAGGGAAACACCATATATTTT. This gives the protein CASSELGQQGNTIYF.

The J gene is TRBJ2-1, the V gene TRBV6-1, with TRBD2 matching 15 bases. Looked up from germline, CDR1 is MNHNS and CDR2 is SASEGT. The CDR3 extends over 13 amino acids. V shed 6 bases, J shed 13 bases, and the junction held 4 bases outside the gene matches. The CDR3 loop reads CASSGLAGGPQFF. The CDR3 nucleotides read TGTGCCAGCAGCGGACTAGCGGGAGGGCCTCAGTTCTTC.

V is TRBV28 and J is TRBJ2-5; TRBD2 aligns across 9 bases. In germline, CDR1 is MDHEN, CDR2 SYDVKM. Losses at the gene ends were 5 bases for V and 1 base for J; bases not matched to a gene: 8. The CDR3 spans 16 residues. In DNA, the CDR3 is TGTGCCAGCAGTCCAGCGGGAGGCCTCCTCCAAGAGACCCAGTACTTC. This encodes CASSPAGGLLQETQYF.

This chain uses TRBV28 with TRBJ2-3; D ambiguous. The CDR3 is made up of 11 amino acids. The germline V gene has CDR1 MDHEN and CDR2 SYDVKM. V was cut by 8 bases and J by 6 bases, with 9 bases left in between. CDR3 coding DNA: TGTGCCAGCGGTATCGCCGATACGCAGTATTTT. Translation: CASGIADTQYF.

V is TRBV5-5 and J is TRBJ1-1; 9 bases are a match to TRBD1. There are 15 residues in the CDR3. With 1 base clipped from V and 4 bases from J, the junction kept 5 bases outside the gene matches. CDR1 SGHKS and CDR2 YYEKEE come from the germline V gene (reference sequence). CDR3 region: CASSLTGGSGTEAFF. The CDR3 DNA reads as TGTGCCAGCAGCTTGACAGGGGGCAGCGGCACTGAAGCTTTCTTT.

V gene TRBV20-1 combines with J gene TRBJ1-2; D ambiguous. Trimming took 5 bases from V and 5 from J, leaving 6 bases between them. The length of the CDR3 is 10 residues. In germline, CDR1 is DFQATT, CDR2 SNEGSKA (reference sequence). CDR3 sequence reads: CSALSYGYTF. The CDR3, as DNA: TGCAGTGCTTTATCTTATGGCTACACCTTC.

The rearrangement uses TRBV6-5 and TRBJ2-1, with TRBD2 matching over 8 bases. Germline V gene sequence: CDR1 MNHEY, CDR2 SVGAGI. The ends lost 9 bases at V and 0 bases at J; junction bases unmatched: 7. This CDR3 contains 15 residues. The CDR3 bases are TGTGCCAGTCGGGGGGGGATTAGCTCCTACAATGAGCAGTTCTTC. This encodes CASRGGISSYNEQFF.

The chain employs TRBV19 and TRBJ1-6; 12 bases are shared with TRBD1. After removal of 4 bases from V and 9 bases from J, the junction contained 10 bases not matched to a gene. Germline V CDR1 and CDR2: LNHDA, SQIVND (reference sequence). The CDR3 loop spans 17 amino acids. The CDR3 bases are TGTGCCAGTAGTACCCCCCCCGGGACAGGGGGCAGTTCACCCCTCCACTTT. Translating gives CASSTPPGTGGSSPLHF.

The gene calls are TRBV5-6 and TRBJ1-2; D is uncertain. This CDR3 is built from 15 residues. The V gene lost 2 bases and the J gene lost 8 bases, with 19 bases spanning the gap. CDR1 and CDR2 (germline): SGHDT, YYEEEE. The CDR3 DNA is TGTGCCAGCAGCTTTAGCCAGCTCGAGTCTGGGGGCTACACCTTC. Its protein product is CASSFSQLESGGYTF. The entire variable domain, with the rest obtained from reference TRBV5-6 and TRBJ1-2, is as follows: DAGVTQSPTHLIKTRGQQVTLRCSPKSGHDTVSWYQQALGQGPQFIFQYYEEEERQRGNFPDRFSGHQFPNYSSELNVNALLLGDSALYLCASSFSQLESGGYTFGSGTRLTVV.

The V and J genes are TRBV19 and TRBJ2-7, with 8 bases matching TRBD1. CDR1 and CDR2 from the germline V gene are LNHDA and SQIVND (reference sequence). The CDR3 consists of 14 residues. With V trimmed by 9 bases and J by 6 bases, 13 bases remained unmatched. The CDR3 reads CASKGGTGAGEQYF. The CDR3 DNA reads as TGTGCCAGCAAAGGGGGGACAGGAGCTGGCGAGCAGTACTTC.

The V gene is TRBV11-2, the J gene TRBJ1-4; D may be TRBD1 (5 bases). The germline V gene has CDR1 SGHAT and CDR2 FQNNGV. CDR3 length: 16 amino acids. V gave up 6 bases and J gave up 0 bases, with 14 bases separating them. The CDR3 DNA reads as TGTGCCAGCAGAAAGACAGTGATGTCAACTAATGAAAAACTGTTTTTT. Protein sequence: CASRKTVMSTNEKLFF.

CDR3 nucleotide sequence: TGTGCCAGTTTAGAGTCAGATACGCAGTATTTT. As protein: CASLESDTQYF. V and J are TRBV6-6 and TRBJ2-3, with unresolved D. Germline V gene sequence: CDR1 MNHNY, CDR2 SVGAGI (reference sequence). The CDR3 extends over 11 amino acids. V lost 9 bases to trimming and J lost 4 bases, with 8 bases between them.

V usage is TRBV25-1 and J usage is TRBJ2-1, with unresolved D. The CDR3 spans 14 residues. V lost 3 bases and J 7 bases, leaving 13 bases between the germline ends. Germline CDR1 reads MGHDK; CDR2 reads SYGVNS. As DNA, the CDR3 is TGTGCCAGCAGTGATCCTCGATGGGTTAATGAGCAGTTCTTC. It specifies CASSDPRWVNEQFF. Full variable domain (remainder filled in from reference TRBV25-1 and TRBJ2-1): EADIYQTPRYLVIGTGKKITLECSQTMGHDKMYWYQQDPGMELHLIHYSYGVNSTEKGDLSSESTVSRIRTEHFPLTLESARPSHTSQYLCASSDPRWVNEQFFGPGTRLTVL.

The chain is built from TRBV7-9 and TRBJ2-3; 7 nucleotides match TRBD2. In germline, CDR1 is SEHNR, CDR2 FQNEAQ (reference sequence). The V segment lost 1 base and the J segment 2 bases; nucleotides outside the gene matches: 6. The CDR3 extends over 16 amino acids. The CDR3 DNA reads TGTGCCAGCAGCTTAGGGGGTAGCGGGTACACAGATACGCAGTATTTT. Translating it yields CASSLGGSGYTDTQYF.

The CDR3 coding sequence is TGCGCCAGCAGTGGACGGACGGACAATGAGCAGTTCTTC. It is translated as CASSGRTDNEQFF. The chain has TRBV10-1 and TRBJ2-1; D call uncertain. This CDR3 has 13 residues. V was shortened by 4 bases and J by 5 bases, with 9 bases between the two germline ends. Germline V lookup: CDR1 WNHNN, CDR2 SYGVQD (reference sequence).

The CDR3 DNA reads as TGTGCCAGCAGTTTATCGCAGGGGGCGGTGGAGACCCAGTACTTC. It encodes CASSLSQGAVETQYF. The chain combines TRBV28 with TRBJ2-5, with 8 bases matching TRBD1. Trimming removed 1 base from V and 5 bases from J; junction bases left unmatched: 6. Germline V CDR1 and CDR2: MDHEN, SYDVKM. This CDR3 is built from 15 residues.

This clone was seen a handful of times. This chain uses TRBV27 with TRBJ1-5, with no clear D. V was trimmed by 5 bases and J by 0 bases, leaving 5 bases between them. Germline assignment: CDR1 MNHEY and CDR2 SMNVEV (reference sequence). This CDR3 spans 13 amino acids. The CDR3 DNA sequence: TGTGCCAGCAGTCCAAATAGCAATCAGCCCCAGCATTTT. It yields the protein CASSPNSNQPQHF.